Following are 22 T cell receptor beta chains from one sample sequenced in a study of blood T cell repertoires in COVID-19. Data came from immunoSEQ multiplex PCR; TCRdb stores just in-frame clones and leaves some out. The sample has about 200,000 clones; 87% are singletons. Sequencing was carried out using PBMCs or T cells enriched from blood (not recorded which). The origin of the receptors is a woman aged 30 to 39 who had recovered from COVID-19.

The CDR3 here is CASSYSVTGGYGYTF. Written as DNA, the CDR3 is TGTGCCAGCAGTTACTCGGTAACAGGGGGCTATGGCTACACCTTC. V usage is TRBV6-6 and J usage is TRBJ1-2; 8 bases match TRBD1. V trimming: 0 bases; J trimming: 4 bases; junction bases outside the gene matches: 4. Germline V gene data show CDR1 as MNHNY and CDR2 as SVGAGI (reference sequence). This CDR3 is 15 amino acids long.

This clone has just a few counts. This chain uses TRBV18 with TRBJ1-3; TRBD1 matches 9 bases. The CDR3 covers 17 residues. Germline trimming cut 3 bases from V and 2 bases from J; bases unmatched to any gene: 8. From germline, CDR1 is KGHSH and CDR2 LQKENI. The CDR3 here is CASSPTSDRGTGNTIYF. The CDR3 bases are TGTGCCAGCTCACCGACTTCGGACAGGGGAACTGGAAACACCATATATTTT. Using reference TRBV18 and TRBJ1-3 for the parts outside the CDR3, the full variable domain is NAGVMQNPRHLVRRRGQEARLRCSPMKGHSHVYWYRQLPEEGLKFMVYLQKENIIDESGMPKERFSAEFPKEGPSILRIQQVVRGDSAAYFCASSPTSDRGTGNTIYFGEGSWLTVV.

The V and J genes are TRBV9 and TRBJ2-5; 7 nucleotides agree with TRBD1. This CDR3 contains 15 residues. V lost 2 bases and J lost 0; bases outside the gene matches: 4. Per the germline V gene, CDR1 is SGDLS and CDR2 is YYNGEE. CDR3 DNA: TGTGCCAGCAGCGTCCAGACAGGGTACCAAGAGACCCAGTACTTC. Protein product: CASSVQTGYQETQYF.

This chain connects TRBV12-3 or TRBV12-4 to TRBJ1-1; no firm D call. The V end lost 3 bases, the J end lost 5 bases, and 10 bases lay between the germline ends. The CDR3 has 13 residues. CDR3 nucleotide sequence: TGTGCCAGCAGTTTCGGGTTAAAGACTGAAGCTTTCTTT. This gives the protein CASSFGLKTEAFF.

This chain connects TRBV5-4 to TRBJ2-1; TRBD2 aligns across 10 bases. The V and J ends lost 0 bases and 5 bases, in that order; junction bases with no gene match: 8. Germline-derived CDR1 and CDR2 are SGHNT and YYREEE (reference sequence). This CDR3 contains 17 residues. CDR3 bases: TGTGCCAGCAGCTTGGGGGCTCTAGCGGGAGACAACAATGAGCAGTTCTTC. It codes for CASSLGALAGDNNEQFF. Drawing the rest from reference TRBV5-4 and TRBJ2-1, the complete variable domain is ETGVTQSPTHLIKTRGQQVTLRCSSQSGHNTVSWYQQALGQGPQFIFQYYREEENGRGNFPPRFSGLQFPNYSSELNVNALELDDSALYLCASSLGALAGDNNEQFFGPGTRLTVL.

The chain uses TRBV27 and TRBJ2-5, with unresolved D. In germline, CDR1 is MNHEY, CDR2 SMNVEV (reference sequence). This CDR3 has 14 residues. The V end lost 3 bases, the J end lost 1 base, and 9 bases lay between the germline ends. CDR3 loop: CASSLRGIQETQYF. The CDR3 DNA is TGTGCCAGCAGTTTGAGAGGTATCCAAGAGACCCAGTACTTC.

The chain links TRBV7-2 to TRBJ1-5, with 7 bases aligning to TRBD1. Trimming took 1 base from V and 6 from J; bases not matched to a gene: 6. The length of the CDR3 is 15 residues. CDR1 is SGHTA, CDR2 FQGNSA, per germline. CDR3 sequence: CASSLDTGAGQPQHF. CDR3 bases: TGTGCCAGCAGCTTAGATACAGGGGCTGGTCAGCCCCAGCATTTT.

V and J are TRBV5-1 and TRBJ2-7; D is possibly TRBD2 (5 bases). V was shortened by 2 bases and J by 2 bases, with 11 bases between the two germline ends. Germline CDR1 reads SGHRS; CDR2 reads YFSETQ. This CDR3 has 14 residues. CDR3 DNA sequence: TGCGCCAGCAGCTTTGGTTCCGGGACCTACGAGCAGTACTTC. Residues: CASSFGSGTYEQYF.

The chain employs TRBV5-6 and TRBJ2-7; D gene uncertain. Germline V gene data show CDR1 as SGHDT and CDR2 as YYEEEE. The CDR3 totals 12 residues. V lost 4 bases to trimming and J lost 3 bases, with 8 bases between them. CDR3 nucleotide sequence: TGTGCCAGCAGCGTAACAGTCTACGAGCAGTACTTC. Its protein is CASSVTVYEQYF.

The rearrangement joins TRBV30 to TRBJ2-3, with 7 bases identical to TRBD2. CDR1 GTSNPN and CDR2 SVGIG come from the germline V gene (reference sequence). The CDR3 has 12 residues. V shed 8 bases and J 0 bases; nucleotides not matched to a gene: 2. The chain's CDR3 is CARSGSTDTQYF. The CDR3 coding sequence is TGTGCCCGTAGCGGGAGCACAGATACGCAGTATTTT.

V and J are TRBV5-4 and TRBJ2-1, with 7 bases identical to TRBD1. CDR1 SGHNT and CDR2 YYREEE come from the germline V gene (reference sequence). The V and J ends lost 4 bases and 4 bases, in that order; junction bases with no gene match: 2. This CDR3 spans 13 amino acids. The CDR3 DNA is TGTGCCAGCAGCCCGGGACAGTACAATGAGCAGTTCTTC. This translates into CASSPGQYNEQFF.

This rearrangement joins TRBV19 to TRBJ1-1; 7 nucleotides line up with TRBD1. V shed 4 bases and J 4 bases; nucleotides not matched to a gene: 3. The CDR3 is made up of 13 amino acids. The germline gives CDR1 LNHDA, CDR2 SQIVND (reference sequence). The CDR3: CASSTRGSTEAFF. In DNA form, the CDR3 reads TGTGCCAGTAGTACCAGGGGGTCCACTGAAGCTTTCTTT.

As DNA, the CDR3 is TGTGCCAGCAGTTTGGAACTGGGAGTGAACACTGAAGCTTTCTTT. As protein: CASSLELGVNTEAFF. The chain employs TRBV28 and TRBJ1-1; D gene ambiguous. CDR1 MDHEN and CDR2 SYDVKM come from the germline V gene. Deletions cut 3 bases from V and 0 bases from J, with 11 bases between. The CDR3 has 15 amino acids.

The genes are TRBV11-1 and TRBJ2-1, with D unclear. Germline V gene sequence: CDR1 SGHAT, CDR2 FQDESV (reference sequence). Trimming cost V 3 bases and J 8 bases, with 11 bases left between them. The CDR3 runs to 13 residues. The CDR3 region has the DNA TGTGCCAGCAGCTTTCAAGGCGGAGATGAGCAGTTCTTC. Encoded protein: CASSFQGGDEQFF.

The CDR3 DNA reads as TGTGCCAGCAGCTTAGAACTAGCGGGATACAATGAGCAGTTCTTC. Translation: CASSLELAGYNEQFF. The chain links TRBV11-2 to TRBJ2-1; the match to TRBD2 covers 10 bases. This CDR3 is 15 amino acids long. With V trimmed by 0 bases and J by 4 bases, 0 bases remained unmatched. Germline V gene sequence: CDR1 SGHAT, CDR2 FQNNGV. Filled out from reference TRBV11-2 and TRBJ2-1, the complete variable domain reads EAGVAQSPRYKIIEKRQSVAFWCNPISGHATLYWYQQILGQGPKLLIQFQNNGVVDDSQLPKDRFSAERLKGVDSTLKIQPAKLEDSAVYLCASSLELAGYNEQFFGPGTRLTVL.

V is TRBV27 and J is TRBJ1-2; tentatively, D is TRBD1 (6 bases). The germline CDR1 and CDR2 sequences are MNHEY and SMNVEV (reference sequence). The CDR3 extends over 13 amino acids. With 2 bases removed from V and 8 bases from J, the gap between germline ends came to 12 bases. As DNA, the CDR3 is TGTGCCAGCAGTTTAGGGGGGGCTCGGGGCTACACCTTC. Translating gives CASSLGGARGYTF.

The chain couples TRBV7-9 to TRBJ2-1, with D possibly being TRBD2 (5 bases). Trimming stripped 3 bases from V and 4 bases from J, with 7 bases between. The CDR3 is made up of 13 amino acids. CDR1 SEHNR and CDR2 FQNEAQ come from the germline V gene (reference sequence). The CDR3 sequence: CASSFREYNEQFF. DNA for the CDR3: TGTGCCAGCAGCTTTAGGGAGTACAATGAGCAGTTCTTC. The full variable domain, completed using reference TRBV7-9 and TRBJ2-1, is DTGVSQNPRHKITKRGQNVTFRCDPISEHNRLYWYRQTLGQGPEFLTYFQNEAQLEKSRLLSDRFSAERPKGSFSTLEIQRTEQGDSAMYLCASSFREYNEQFFGPGTRLTVL.

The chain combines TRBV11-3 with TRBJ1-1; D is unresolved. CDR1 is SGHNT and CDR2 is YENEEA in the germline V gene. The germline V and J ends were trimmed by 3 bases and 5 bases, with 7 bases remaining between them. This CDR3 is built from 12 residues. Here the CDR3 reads CASSLSRTEAFF. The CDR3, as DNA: TGTGCCAGCAGCTTGTCCAGGACTGAAGCTTTCTTT.

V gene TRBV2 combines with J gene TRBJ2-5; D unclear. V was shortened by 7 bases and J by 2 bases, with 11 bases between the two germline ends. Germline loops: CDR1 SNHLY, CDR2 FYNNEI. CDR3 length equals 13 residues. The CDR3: CASILSRQETQYF. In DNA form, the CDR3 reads TGTGCCAGCATCCTTTCGAGACAAGAGACCCAGTACTTC.

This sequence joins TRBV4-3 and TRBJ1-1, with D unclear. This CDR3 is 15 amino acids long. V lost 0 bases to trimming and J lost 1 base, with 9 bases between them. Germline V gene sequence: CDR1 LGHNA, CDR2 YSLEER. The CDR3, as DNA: TGCGCCAGCAGCCAAGATGCCAGGTCGAACACTGAAGCTTTCTTT. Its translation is CASSQDARSNTEAFF.

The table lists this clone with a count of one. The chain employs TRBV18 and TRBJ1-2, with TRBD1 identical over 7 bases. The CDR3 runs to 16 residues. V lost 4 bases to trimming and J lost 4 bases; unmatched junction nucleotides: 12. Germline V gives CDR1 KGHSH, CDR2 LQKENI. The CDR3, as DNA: TGTGCCAGCTCACGGGGGACAGCCCCGACCCGCTATGGCTACACCTTC. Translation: CASSRGTAPTRYGYTF.

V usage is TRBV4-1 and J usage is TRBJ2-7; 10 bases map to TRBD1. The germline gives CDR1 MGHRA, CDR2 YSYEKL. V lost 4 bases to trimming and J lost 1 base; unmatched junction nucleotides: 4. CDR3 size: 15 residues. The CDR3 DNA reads TGCGCCAGCAGCCGCGGGACAGGGGAATCCTACGAGCAGTACTTC. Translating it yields CASSRGTGESYEQYF.